Listed below are T cell receptor beta chains from one sample, sequenced in a study of blood T cell repertoires in COVID-19. The data were produced by immunoSEQ multiplex PCR, yet TCRdb's version contains in-frame clones alone and is incomplete. The data hold a few hundred thousand clones, with about 88% observed a single time. Material: peripheral blood. These TCRs come from a man aged 35 to 55 with acute or convalescent COVID-19. The conserved cysteine and the conserved F or W are not part of the CDR3 here. The order of the fields is V gene, clone size, J gene, CDR3 protein. A clone size is listed for some rows: how often the clone was seen (once, few, many), or a class if it is expanded.

V: TRBV4-2
size: -
J: TRBJ1-2
CDR3: ASSQVGQSGYT

V: TRBV12-5
size: -
J: TRBJ1-1
CDR3: ASGIESEAF

V: TRBV9
size: -
J: TRBJ1-1
CDR3: ASSRQGGTEAF

V: TRBV6-5
size: -
J: TRBJ2-5
CDR3: ACRDNQETQY

V: TRBV7-9
size: -
J: TRBJ1-2
CDR3: ASSPTGQGAGYT

V: TRBV6-5
size: -
J: TRBJ2-1
CDR3: ASSSPGGVGYNEQF

V: TRBV7-2
size: -
J: TRBJ2-7
CDR3: ASSLAGGYEQY

V: TRBV5-4
size: -
J: TRBJ1-2
CDR3: ASTLSGGTFYGYT

V: TRBV28
size: -
J: TRBJ2-3
CDR3: ASSSSPTLDTQY

V: TRBV24-1
size: -
J: TRBJ2-1
CDR3: ATMQALAGGLSYNEQF

V: TRBV5-6
size: -
J: TRBJ2-7
CDR3: ASSPTRLAGGREQY

V: TRBV7-9
size: -
J: TRBJ2-1
CDR3: ASSPFNEQF

V: TRBV11-2
size: -
J: TRBJ2-5
CDR3: ASSLRGGTGKETQY

V: TRBV29-1
size: -
J: TRBJ2-7
CDR3: SVQFRDRGSYEQY

V: TRBV3-1/TRBV3-2
size: -
J: TRBJ2-3
CDR3: ASSPSRREDVPPY

V: TRBV18
size: -
J: TRBJ1-3
CDR3: ASSTRTGDSGNTIY

V: TRBV28
size: -
J: TRBJ1-3
CDR3: ASTNGTLGNTIY

V: TRBV5-4
size: -
J: TRBJ2-5
CDR3: ASSSRLAGASETQY

V: TRBV27
size: once
J: TRBJ1-3
CDR3: ASSLQQGSGNTIY

V: TRBV19
size: -
J: TRBJ1-3
CDR3: ASTQFSGNTIY

V: TRBV29-1
size: -
J: TRBJ1-5
CDR3: SVDPGGGQPQH

V: TRBV7-9
size: -
J: TRBJ2-3
CDR3: ASSSRGQGTLGTDTQY

V: TRBV27
size: -
J: TRBJ2-5
CDR3: ASSFQGETQY

V: TRBV30
size: few
J: TRBJ2-7
CDR3: ASSQGYEQY

V: TRBV5-6
size: -
J: TRBJ2-3
CDR3: ASSRLAGGRADTQY

V: TRBV12-3/TRBV12-4
size: few
J: TRBJ1-2
CDR3: ASRTDSSVYT

V: TRBV11-3
size: -
J: TRBJ2-3
CDR3: ASSLDSQGRPQY

V: TRBV5-1
size: once
J: TRBJ1-2
CDR3: ASSLGQGNGYT

V: TRBV6-5
size: -
J: TRBJ2-5
CDR3: ASRKGTAKETQY

V: TRBV30
size: -
J: TRBJ1-1
CDR3: AWSVLMKRKAF

V: TRBV4-3
size: few
J: TRBJ1-4
CDR3: ASSHAGTGVTEKLF

V: TRBV6-1
size: -
J: TRBJ2-7
CDR3: ASSEANSLEQY

V: TRBV15
size: -
J: TRBJ2-3
CDR3: ATSRIQDTRTDTQY